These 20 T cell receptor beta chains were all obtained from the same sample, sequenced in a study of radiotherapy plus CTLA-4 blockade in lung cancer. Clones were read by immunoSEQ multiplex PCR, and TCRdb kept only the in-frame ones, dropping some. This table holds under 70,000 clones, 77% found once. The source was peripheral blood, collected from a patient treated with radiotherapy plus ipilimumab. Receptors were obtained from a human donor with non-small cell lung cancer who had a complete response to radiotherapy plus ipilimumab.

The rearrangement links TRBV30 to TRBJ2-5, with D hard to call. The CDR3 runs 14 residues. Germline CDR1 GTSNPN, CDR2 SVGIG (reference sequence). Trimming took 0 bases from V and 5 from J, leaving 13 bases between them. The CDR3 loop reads CAWSVQHLRETQYF. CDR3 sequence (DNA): TGTGCCTGGAGTGTACAACACCTAAGGGAGACCCAGTACTTC.

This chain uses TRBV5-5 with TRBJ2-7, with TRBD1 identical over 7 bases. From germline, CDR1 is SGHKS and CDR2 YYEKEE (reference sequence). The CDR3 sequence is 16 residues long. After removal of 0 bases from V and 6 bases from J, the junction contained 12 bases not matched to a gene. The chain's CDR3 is CASSLAVGAGGSEQYF. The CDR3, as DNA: TGTGCCAGCAGCTTGGCGGTCGGGGCAGGGGGTTCCGAGCAGTACTTC.

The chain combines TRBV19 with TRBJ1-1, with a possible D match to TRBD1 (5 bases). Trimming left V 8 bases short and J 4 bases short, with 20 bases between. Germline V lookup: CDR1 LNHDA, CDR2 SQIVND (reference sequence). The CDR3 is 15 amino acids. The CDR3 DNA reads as TGTGCCAGTTCGCAGGGTGTGTTATCATCCACTGAAGCTTTCTTT. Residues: CASSQGVLSSTEAFF.

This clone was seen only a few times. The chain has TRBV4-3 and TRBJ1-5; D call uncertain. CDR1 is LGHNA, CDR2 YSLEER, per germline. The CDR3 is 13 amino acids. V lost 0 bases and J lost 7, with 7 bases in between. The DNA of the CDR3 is TGCGCCAGCAGCCAAGATATTTCCCAGCCCCAGCATTTT. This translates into CASSQDISQPQHF.

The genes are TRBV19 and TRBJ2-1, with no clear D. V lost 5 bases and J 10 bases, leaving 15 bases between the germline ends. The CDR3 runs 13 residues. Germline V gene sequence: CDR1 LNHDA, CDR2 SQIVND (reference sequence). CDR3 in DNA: TGTGCCAGTAGTCTCCACAGAGGTCGGGAGCAGTTCTTC. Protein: CASSLHRGREQFF.

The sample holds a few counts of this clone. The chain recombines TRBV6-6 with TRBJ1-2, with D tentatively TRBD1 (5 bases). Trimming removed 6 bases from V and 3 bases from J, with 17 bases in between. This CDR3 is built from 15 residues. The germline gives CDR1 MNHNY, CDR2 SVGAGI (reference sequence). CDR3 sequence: CASSHTGVLYYGYTF. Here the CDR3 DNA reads TGTGCCAGCAGCCACACAGGAGTCCTGTACTATGGCTACACCTTC.

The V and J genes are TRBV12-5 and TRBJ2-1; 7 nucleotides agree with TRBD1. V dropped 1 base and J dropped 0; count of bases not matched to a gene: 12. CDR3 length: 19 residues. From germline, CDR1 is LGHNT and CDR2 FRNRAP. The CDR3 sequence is CASGLAVYRGQSSYNEQFF. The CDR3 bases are TGTGCTAGTGGTTTGGCCGTATACAGGGGCCAGAGCTCCTACAATGAGCAGTTCTTC.

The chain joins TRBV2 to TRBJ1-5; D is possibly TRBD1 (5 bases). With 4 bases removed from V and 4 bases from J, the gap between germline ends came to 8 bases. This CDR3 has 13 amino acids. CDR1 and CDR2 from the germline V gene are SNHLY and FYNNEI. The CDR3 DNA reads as TGTGCCAGCAGTGGACAGTTTAATCAGCCCCAGCATTTT. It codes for CASSGQFNQPQHF.

The CDR3 region is CASSFAGENQPQHF. The CDR3 nucleotides are TGTGCCAGCAGTTTCGCGGGCGAGAATCAGCCCCAGCATTTT. This chain connects TRBV28 to TRBJ1-5; D ambiguous. Germline V gene data show CDR1 as MDHEN and CDR2 as SYDVKM. V lost 3 bases and J 4 bases, leaving 10 bases between the germline ends. The CDR3 spans 14 residues.

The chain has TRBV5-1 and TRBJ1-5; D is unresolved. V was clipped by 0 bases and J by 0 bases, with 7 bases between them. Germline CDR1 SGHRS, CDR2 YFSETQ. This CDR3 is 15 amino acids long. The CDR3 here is CASSLDGYSNQPQHF. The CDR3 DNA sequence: TGCGCCAGCAGCTTGGACGGGTATAGCAATCAGCCCCAGCATTTT.

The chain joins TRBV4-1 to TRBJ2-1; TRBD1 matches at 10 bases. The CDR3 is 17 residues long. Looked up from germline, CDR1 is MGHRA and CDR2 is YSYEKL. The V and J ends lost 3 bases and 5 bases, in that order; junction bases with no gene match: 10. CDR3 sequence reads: CASSHSRGQGRNNEQFF. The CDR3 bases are TGCGCCAGCAGCCACTCTAGGGGACAGGGGCGTAACAATGAGCAGTTCTTC.

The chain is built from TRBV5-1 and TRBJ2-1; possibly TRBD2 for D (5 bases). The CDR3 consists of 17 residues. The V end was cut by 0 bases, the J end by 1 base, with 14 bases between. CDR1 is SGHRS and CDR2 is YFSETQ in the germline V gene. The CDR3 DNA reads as TGCGCCAGCAGCTTGGATGGGAGAACCCTTTCCTACAATGAGCAGTTCTTC. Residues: CASSLDGRTLSYNEQFF.

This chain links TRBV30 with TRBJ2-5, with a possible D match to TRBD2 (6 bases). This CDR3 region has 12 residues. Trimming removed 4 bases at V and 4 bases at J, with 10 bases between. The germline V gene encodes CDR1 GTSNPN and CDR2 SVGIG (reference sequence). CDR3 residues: CAWNIGGETQYF. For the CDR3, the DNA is TGTGCCTGGAATATCGGGGGAGAGACCCAGTACTTC. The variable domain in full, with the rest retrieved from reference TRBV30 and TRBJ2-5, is SQTIHQWPATLVQPVGSPLSLECTVEGTSNPNLYWYRQAAGRGLQLLFYSVGIGQISSEVPQNLSASRPQDRQFILSSKKLLLSDSGFYLCAWNIGGETQYFGPGTRLLVL.

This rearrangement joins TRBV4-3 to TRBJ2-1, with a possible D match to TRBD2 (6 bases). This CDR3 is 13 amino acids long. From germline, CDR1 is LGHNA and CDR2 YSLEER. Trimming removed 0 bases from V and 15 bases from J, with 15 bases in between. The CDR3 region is CASSQDWRRAVFF. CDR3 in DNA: TGCGCCAGCAGCCAAGATTGGAGGAGGGCGGTGTTCTTC.

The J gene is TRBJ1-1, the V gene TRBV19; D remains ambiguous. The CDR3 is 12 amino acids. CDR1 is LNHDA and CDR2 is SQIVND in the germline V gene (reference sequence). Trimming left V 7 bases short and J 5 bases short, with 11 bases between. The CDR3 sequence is CASTFFGTEAFF. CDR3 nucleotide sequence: TGTGCCAGTACATTCTTCGGGACTGAAGCTTTCTTT.

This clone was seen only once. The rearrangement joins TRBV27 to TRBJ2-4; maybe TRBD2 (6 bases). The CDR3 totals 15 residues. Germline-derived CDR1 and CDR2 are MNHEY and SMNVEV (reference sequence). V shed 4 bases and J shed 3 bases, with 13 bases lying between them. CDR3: CASSSGEVGKNIQYF. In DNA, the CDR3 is TGTGCCAGCAGTTCGGGGGAAGTCGGCAAAAACATTCAGTACTTC.

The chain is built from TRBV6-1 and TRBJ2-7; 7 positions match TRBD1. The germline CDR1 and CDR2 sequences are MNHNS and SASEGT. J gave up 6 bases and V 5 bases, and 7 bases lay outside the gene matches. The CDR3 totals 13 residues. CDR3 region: CASSRRTGSEQYV. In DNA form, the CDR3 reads TGTGCCAGCAGTCGACGGACAGGATCCGAGCAGTACGTC.

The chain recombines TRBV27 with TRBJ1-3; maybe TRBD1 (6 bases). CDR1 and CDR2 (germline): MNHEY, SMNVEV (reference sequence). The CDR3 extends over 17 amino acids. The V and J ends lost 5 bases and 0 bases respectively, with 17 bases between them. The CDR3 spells CASSTSYRASSGNTIYF. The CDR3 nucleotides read TGTGCCAGCAGTACCTCCTACAGGGCCAGCTCTGGAAACACCATATATTTT.

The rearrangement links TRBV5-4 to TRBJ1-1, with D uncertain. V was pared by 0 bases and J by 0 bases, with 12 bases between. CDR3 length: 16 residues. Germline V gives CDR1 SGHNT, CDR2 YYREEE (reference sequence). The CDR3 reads CASSLEVGSMNTEAFF. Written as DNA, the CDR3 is TGTGCCAGCAGCTTGGAGGTGGGGTCAATGAACACTGAAGCTTTCTTT. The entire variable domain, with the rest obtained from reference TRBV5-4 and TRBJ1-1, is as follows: ETGVTQSPTHLIKTRGQQVTLRCSSQSGHNTVSWYQQALGQGPQFIFQYYREEENGRGNFPPRFSGLQFPNYSSELNVNALELDDSALYLCASSLEVGSMNTEAFFGQGTRLTVV.

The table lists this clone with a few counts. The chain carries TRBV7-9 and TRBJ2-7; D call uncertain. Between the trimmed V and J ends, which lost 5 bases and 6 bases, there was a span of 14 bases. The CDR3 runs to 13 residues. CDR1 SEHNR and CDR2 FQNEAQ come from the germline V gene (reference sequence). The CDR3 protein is CASSPRYGSEQYV. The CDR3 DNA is TGTGCCAGCAGCCCCCGGTACGGCAGCGAGCAGTACGTC.